This TCR beta chain is drawn from a study of spatial heterogeneity in lung cancer. For the study at large: Strong correlation was found between tumor-region TCR transcript counts and a T cell module score from matched bulk RNA-seq.

The study, taken as a whole, reports: It was found that expanded intratumoral alpha and beta TCR counts tracked tumor mutation counts.

TCRdb fed the 5' RACE reads into MiXCR, producing one record per CDR3 protein. The sample yields 9,500 to 10,000 distinct CDR3 sequences, around 6% seen once. This clonotype was seen at least ten times. Antigen unknown. Little can be read into the size of this beta chain, an off-target read in a library designed for alpha chains. From germline, CDR1 is SGHRS and CDR2 YFSETQ. V was clipped by 0 bases and J by 4 bases; unmatched bases: 4. The CDR3 covers 15 residues. Indicated time point: sample taken at primary tumor resection. The chain employs TRBV5-1 and TRBJ1-5; 7 nucleotides match TRBD1. The source of this sequence is a male donor with early-stage non-small cell lung cancer. The specimen comprised lung tumor tissue, sampled at surgery. The CDR3 nucleotides are TGCGCCAGCAGCTTGGGACAGGGACTAAATCAGCCCCAGCATTTT. The encoded protein is CASSLGQGLNQPQHF.